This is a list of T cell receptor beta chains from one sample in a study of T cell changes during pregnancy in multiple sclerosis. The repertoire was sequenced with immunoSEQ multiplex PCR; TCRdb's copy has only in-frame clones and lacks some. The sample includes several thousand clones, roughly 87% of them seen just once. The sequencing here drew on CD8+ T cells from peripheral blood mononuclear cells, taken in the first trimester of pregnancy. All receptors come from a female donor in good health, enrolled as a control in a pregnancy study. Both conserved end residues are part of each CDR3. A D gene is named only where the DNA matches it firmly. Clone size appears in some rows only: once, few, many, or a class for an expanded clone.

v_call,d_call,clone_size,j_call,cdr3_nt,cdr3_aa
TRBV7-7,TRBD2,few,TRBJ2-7,TGTGCTAGCAGCTTAGTACTAGCGGTGATCTCCTACGAGCAGTACTTC,CASSLVLAVISYEQYF
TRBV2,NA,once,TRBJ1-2,TGTGCCAGCTCCAACACCGGGGAAGGCTATGGCTACACCTTC,CASSNTGEGYGYTF
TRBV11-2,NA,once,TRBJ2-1,TGTGCCAGCAGCTTATATGGCGGTTTGCATCCCATTTACAATGAGCAGTTCTTC,CASSLYGGLHPIYNEQFF
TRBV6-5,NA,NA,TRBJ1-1,TGTGCCAGCAGCGGGGAGCTGGTAACTGAAGCTTTCTTT,CASSGELVTEAFF
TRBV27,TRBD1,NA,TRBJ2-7,TGTGCCAGCCTCCCGGGACAGGGCGTCAACGAGCAGTACTTC,CASLPGQGVNEQYF
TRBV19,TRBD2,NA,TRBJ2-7,TGTGCCAGTAGTATCGCTCTCGGGCGGGAGTTTCCCTACGAGCAGTACTTC,CASSIALGREFPYEQYF
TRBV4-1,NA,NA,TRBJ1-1,TGCGCCAGCAGCCAAACCAACCAGGGCACTGAAGCTTTCTTT,CASSQTNQGTEAFF
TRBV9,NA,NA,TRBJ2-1,TGTGCCAGCAGCGGACGGACAGCGAGGAGCTCCTACAATGAGCAGTTCTTC,CASSGRTARSSYNEQFF
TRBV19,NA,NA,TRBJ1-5,TGTGCCAGTGCAGGATCGAGCAATCAGCCCCAGCATTTT,CASAGSSNQPQHF
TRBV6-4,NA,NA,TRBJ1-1,TGTGCCAGCAGTGACTCGACAGAGAACACTGAAGCTTTCTTT,CASSDSTENTEAFF
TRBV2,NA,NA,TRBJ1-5,TGTGCCAGCAGTGAACCGGGGTCCGGTCAGCCCCAGCATTTT,CASSEPGSGQPQHF
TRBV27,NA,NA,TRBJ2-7,TGTGCCAGCAGTTTTGGCCCGTACTACGAGCAGTACTTC,CASSFGPYYEQYF
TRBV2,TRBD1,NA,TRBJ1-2,TGTGCCAGCAGTACCGGGACAGGCCCCGATGGCTACACCTTC,CASSTGTGPDGYTF
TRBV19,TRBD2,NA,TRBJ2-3,TGTGCCAGTAGTTGGCGGGGGAAGTCAGATACGCAGTATTTT,CASSWRGKSDTQYF
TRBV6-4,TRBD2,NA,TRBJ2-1,TGTGCCAGCAGTGAGACTAGCGTCAATGAGCAGTTCTTC,CASSETSVNEQFF
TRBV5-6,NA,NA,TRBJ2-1,TGTGCCAGCACCAAGGGGGGGGAGCAGTTCTTC,CASTKGGEQFF
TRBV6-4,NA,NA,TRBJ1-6,TGTGCCAGCAGTGACTTGGGGGGGGATAATTCACCCCTCCACTTT,CASSDLGGDNSPLHF
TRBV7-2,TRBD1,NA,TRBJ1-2,TGTGCCAGCAGCGCCTCACCGGGACAGGGGGCTCGACGGGGCTACACCTTC,CASSASPGQGARRGYTF
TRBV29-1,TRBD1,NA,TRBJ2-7,TGCAGTGCCGGGACAGGGGAGAACGAGCAGTACTTC,CSAGTGENEQYF
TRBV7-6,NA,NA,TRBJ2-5,TGTGCCAGCAGCTTTAGCGGCAGGGACCAAGAGACCCAGTACTTC,CASSFSGRDQETQYF
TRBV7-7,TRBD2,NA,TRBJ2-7,TGTGCTAGCAGCAGTCGGGGGGGCCTATCCGAGCAGTACTTC,CASSSRGGLSEQYF
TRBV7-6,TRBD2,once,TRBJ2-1,TGTGCCAGCAGCTTAGAGGTAGCGGGAGGATACAATGAGCAGTTCTTC,CASSLEVAGGYNEQFF
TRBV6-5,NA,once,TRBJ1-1,TGTGCCAGCGGACCGGACAGCCTTATTGAAGCTTTCTTT,CASGPDSLIEAFF
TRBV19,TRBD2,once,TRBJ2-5,TGTGCCAGTAGTGAACTAGCGGGGGGTCTCGGGTGGGAGACCCAGTACTTC,CASSELAGGLGWETQYF